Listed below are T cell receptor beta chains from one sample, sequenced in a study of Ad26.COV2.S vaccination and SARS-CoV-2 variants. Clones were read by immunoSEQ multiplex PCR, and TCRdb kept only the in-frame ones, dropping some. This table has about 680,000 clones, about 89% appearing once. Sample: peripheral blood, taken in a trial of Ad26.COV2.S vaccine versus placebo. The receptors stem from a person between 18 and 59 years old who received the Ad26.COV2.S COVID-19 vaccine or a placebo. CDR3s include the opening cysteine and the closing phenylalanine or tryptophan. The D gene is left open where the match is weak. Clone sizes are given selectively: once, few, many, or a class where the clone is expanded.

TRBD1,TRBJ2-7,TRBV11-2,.,CASSLGTGFSYEQYF,TGTGCCAGCAGCTTAGGGACAGGGTTCTCCTACGAGCAGTACTTC
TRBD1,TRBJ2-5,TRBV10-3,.,CAISAGGSGQETQYF,TGTGCCATCAGTGCAGGGGGCAGCGGGCAAGAGACCCAGTACTTC
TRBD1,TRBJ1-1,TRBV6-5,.,CASSLDRGPWPAFF,TGTGCCAGCAGTTTGGACAGGGGGCCGTGGCCGGCTTTCTTT
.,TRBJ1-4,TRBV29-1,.,CSVALLAGTNEKLFF,TGCAGCGTTGCGCTACTCGCAGGGACTAATGAAAAACTGTTTTTT
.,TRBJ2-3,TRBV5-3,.,CARSLRTLSTDTQYF,TGTGCCAGAAGCTTGCGGACTCTCAGCACAGATACGCAGTATTTT
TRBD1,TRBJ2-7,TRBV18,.,CASSPGTGAYEQYF,TGTGCCAGCTCACCAGGGACAGGGGCCTACGAGCAGTACTTC
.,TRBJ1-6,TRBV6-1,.,CASSELISPLHF,TGTGCCAGCAGTGAACTAATTTCACCCCTCCACTTT
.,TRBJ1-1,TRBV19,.,CASSIFGNTEAFF,TGTGCCAGTAGTATCTTTGGGAACACTGAAGCTTTCTTT
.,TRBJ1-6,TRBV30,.,CAWNIGGALHF,TGTGCCTGGAATATCGGGGGCGCGCTCCACTTT
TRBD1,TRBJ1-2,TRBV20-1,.,CSAGQDYGYTF,TGCAGTGCTGGACAGGACTATGGCTACACCTTC
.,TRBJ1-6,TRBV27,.,CASSFTPGPHNSPLHF,TGTGCCAGCAGTTTTACCCCGGGCCCTCATAATTCACCCCTCCACTTT
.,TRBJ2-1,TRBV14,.,CASSQEGITYNIEQFF,TGTGCCAGCAGCCAAGAAGGGATTACCTACAATATTGAGCAGTTCTTC
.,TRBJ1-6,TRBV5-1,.,CASSREASDSPLHF,TGCGCCAGCAGCCGGGAGGCATCGGATTCACCCCTCCACTTT
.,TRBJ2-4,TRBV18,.,CASSVRGLENIQYF,TGTGCCAGCTCAGTTAGGGGCCTAGAAAACATTCAGTACTTC
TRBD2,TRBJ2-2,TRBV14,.,CASSQGLAGGTGELFF,TGTGCCAGCAGCCAGGGACTAGCGGGAGGGACCGGGGAGCTGTTTTTT
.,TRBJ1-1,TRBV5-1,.,CASSLLKTGNTEAFF,TGCGCCAGCAGCTTGTTGAAGACAGGGAACACTGAAGCTTTCTTT
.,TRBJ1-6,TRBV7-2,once,CASSLELQGYSPLHF,TGTGCCAGCAGCTTAGAGTTGCAGGGATATTCACCCCTCCACTTT
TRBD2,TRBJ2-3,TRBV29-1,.,CSVEGVSGRGTDTQYF,TGCAGCGTTGAGGGAGTAAGCGGGAGGGGCACAGATACGCAGTATTTT
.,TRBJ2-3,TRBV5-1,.,CASSLVPSGYTDTQYF,TGCGCCAGCAGCTTGGTCCCCAGCGGGTACACAGATACGCAGTATTTT
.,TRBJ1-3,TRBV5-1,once,CASSLTDASGNTIYF,TGCGCCAGCAGCTTGACAGACGCCTCTGGAAACACCATATATTTT
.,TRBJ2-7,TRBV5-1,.,CASSKTAGTTYEQYF,TGCGCCAGCAGCAAGACCGCCGGGACAACCTACGAGCAGTACTTC
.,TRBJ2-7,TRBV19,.,CASSSTTLTSSEQYF,TGTGCCAGTAGCTCAACGACCCTAACTAGTAGCGAGCAGTACTTC